This T cell receptor (beta chain) was recovered during a study of T-cell reconstitution after alpha-beta-depleted transplantation in children. Whole-study results and caveats: About two months after transplant, alpha-beta T cells reportedly came from several hundred expanded graft clones. At the one-year point after transplant, T-cell counts and TCRbeta diversity were found to come mostly from T cells that had been newly produced. The high TCRbeta diversity at day 60 in some patients came from surviving recipient T cells and thymic progenitors.

Unique molecular identifiers featured in how the TCRbeta library was prepared. Using its own MiXCR run on the PCR reads, TCRdb lists one record per CDR3 protein. The data contain a few hundred thousand distinct CDR3 sequences, approximately 12% of them singletons. On this clonotype: What it recognizes is unknown.

From germline, CDR1 is SGHAT and CDR2 FQNNGV. The V and J ends lost 5 bases and 5 bases respectively, with 12 bases between them. The CDR3 is made up of 14 amino acids. The specimen comprised PBMCs, mostly from graft donor cells, sampled 360 days after TCRalphabeta/CD19-depleted stem cell transplant. This chain connects TRBV11-2 to TRBJ2-2; D remains ambiguous. The sequence derives from a male patient aged 10 to 17 who had a stem cell transplant for acute myeloid leukemia, so the T cells may come from the graft donor. The CDR3 nucleotides read TGTGCCAGCAGCCCGATCGTGGGGACCGGGGAGCTGTTTTTT. It codes for CASSPIVGTGELFF.